Each of the 5 T cell receptor beta chains below was sequenced from the same sample in a study of Graves' ophthalmopathy and Graves' hyperthyroidism. As the template, RNA transcripts were used to amplify TCR beta CDR3 regions. An opening RT-PCR round employed HTBI primers and preceded a second-round multiplex PCR. TCRdb re-analysed the multiplex PCR reads in MiXCR, keeping a single row per CDR3 protein. The table shows hundreds of thousands of distinct CDR3 sequences, with about 15% occurring only once. Sequencing was done on a sample of blood. All receptors derive from a woman in her 30s with Graves' ophthalmopathy.

This clonotype has a count of ten or more. The chain couples TRBV28 to TRBJ2-7, with a possible D match to TRBD2 (6 bases). Trimming took 3 bases from V and 7 from J, leaving 16 bases between them. Per the germline V gene, CDR1 is MDHEN and CDR2 is SYDVKM. The CDR3 spans 14 residues. CDR3: CASSFVGLPKEQYF. The CDR3 region has the DNA TGTGCCAGCAGTTTCGTGGGACTCCCGAAAGAGCAGTACTTC.

The genes are TRBV4-1 and TRBJ2-5; 7 nucleotides match TRBD2. J lost 5 bases, V lost 3 bases, and 12 bases had no gene match. Germline CDR1 reads MGHRA; CDR2 reads YSYEKL. There are 16 residues in the CDR3. The CDR3 DNA sequence: TGCGCCAGCAGCCATTCTTGGGGGGGGGGTCAGGAGACCCAGTACTTC. Translating it yields CASSHSWGGGQETQYF.

This clonotype was seen ten or more times. The J gene is TRBJ2-7, the V gene TRBV2; 9 positions match TRBD1. Germline CDR1 SNHLY, CDR2 FYNNEI. The CDR3 has 14 residues. After removal of 6 bases from V and 4 bases from J, the junction contained 7 bases not matched to a gene. The CDR3 coding sequence is TGTGCCAGCAGGACGGACAGGGGTAATTACGAGCAGTACTTC. Protein: CASRTDRGNYEQYF.

This clonotype was picked up a small number of times. A much larger clone lies one base from this, so it may be a read error. The chain couples TRBV6-2 or TRBV6-3 to TRBJ1-1; no reliable D call. CDR3 length equals 12 residues. Germline V gives CDR1 MNHEY, CDR2 SVGEGT. The CDR3 DNA reads TGTTCCAGCAGTTACCCCGATATTGAAGCTTTCTTT. Amino acids: CSSSYPDIEAFF.

This clonotype was counted only a few times. The rearrangement uses TRBV30 and TRBJ2-5, with D possibly being TRBD1 or TRBD2 (5 bases each). CDR3 length: 13 amino acids. Germline V gene sequence: CDR1 GTSNPN, CDR2 SVGIG (reference sequence). V dropped 2 bases and J dropped 1 base, with 8 bases sitting between them. CDR3 residues: CAWSPGPQETQYF. Written as DNA, the CDR3 is TGTGCCTGGAGTCCGGGGCCCCAAGAGACCCAGTACTTC.